A selection of T cell receptor beta chains follows, all from one sample in a study of blood T cell repertoires in COVID-19. Clones were sequenced by immunoSEQ multiplex PCR, and TCRdb holds only the in-frame ones, with some missing. The sample contains roughly 130,000 clones, 86% of which appear only once. Sequenced: peripheral blood. The receptor set was obtained from a man between 40 and 49 years old with acute or convalescent COVID-19. Both conserved end residues are part of each CDR3. The D gene is left open where the match is weak. Only some rows state a clone size, as once, few, many or a class for expanded clones.

TRBJ2-2 - TRBD2 TRBV19 CASRVIAGGPNTGELFF TGTGCCAGTAGGGTTATAGCGGGGGGCCCGAACACCGGGGAGCTGTTTTTT
TRBJ1-2 - - TRBV5-6 CASSPTLTGLGGYTF TGTGCCAGCAGTCCGACCCTTACAGGGTTGGGTGGCTACACCTTC
TRBJ2-1 - TRBD1 TRBV4-3 CASSFRTGNEQFF TGCGCCAGCAGCTTCAGGACAGGCAATGAGCAGTTCTTC
TRBJ1-1 - - TRBV6-5 CATSYTEAFF TGTGCCACCTCCTACACTGAAGCTTTCTTT
TRBJ2-3 - - TRBV6-5 CASSYSSGGVTDTQYF TGTGCCAGCAGTTACTCTAGCGGAGGGGTGACAGATACGCAGTATTTT
TRBJ2-2 - - TRBV19 CASSKADTGELFF TGTGCCAGTTCGAAGGCGGACACCGGGGAGCTGTTTTTT
TRBJ1-2 - TRBD1 TRBV7-2 CASSSGQGYYGYTF TGTGCCAGCAGCTCCGGACAGGGGTACTATGGCTACACCTTC
TRBJ2-1 - TRBD1 TRBV30 CAWSVGQGGHNEQFF TGTGCCTGGAGTGTAGGACAGGGGGGGCACAATGAGCAGTTCTTC
TRBJ2-7 - - TRBV11-2 CASSLGGWGDYEQYF TGTGCCAGCAGCTTAGGGGGTTGGGGGGATTACGAGCAGTACTTC
TRBJ1-5 - - TRBV21-1 CASSFRKGTGDHF TGTGCCAGCAGCTTTCGTAAGGGGACAGGGGATCATTTT
TRBJ2-1 - - TRBV20-1 CSASVRGRFDEQFF TGCAGTGCTAGTGTGCGGGGGCGTTTTGATGAGCAGTTCTTC
TRBJ1-2 - - TRBV15 CATSRDGGYGYTF TGTGCCACCAGCAGAGACGGAGGGTATGGCTACACCTTC
TRBJ1-1 once - TRBV10-2 CASLWGGFNTEAFF TGCGCCAGCCTTTGGGGGGGGTTTAACACTGAAGCTTTCTTT
TRBJ2-1 - - TRBV7-2 CASSLSAASSYNEQFF TGTGCCAGCAGCTTATCCGCTGCCAGCTCCTACAATGAGCAGTTCTTC
TRBJ1-4 - - TRBV7-8 CASSKRTATNEKLFF TGTGCCAGCAGCAAACGGACAGCAACTAATGAAAAACTGTTTTTT
TRBJ1-1 - TRBD1 TRBV3-1/TRBV3-2 CASSRQGNTEAFF TGTGCCAGCAGCCGACAGGGGAACACTGAAGCTTTCTTT
TRBJ1-2 - TRBD1 TRBV5-1 CASSPNLDRMGTF TGCGCCAGCAGCCCAAACCTGGACAGGATGGGCACCTTC
TRBJ2-5 - - TRBV10-2 CASSESFRGYQETQYF TGCGCCAGCAGTGAGTCGTTCCGGGGGTACCAAGAGACCCAGTACTTC
TRBJ1-2 - - TRBV18 CASSPEEDYGYTF TGTGCCAGCTCACCAGAGGAGGACTATGGCTACACCTTC
TRBJ1-5 - - TRBV18 CASSPQAGSNQPQHF TGTGCCAGCTCACCACAGGCGGGTAGCAATCAGCCCCAGCATTTT
TRBJ2-1 - - TRBV4-1 CASSQGDEQFF TGCGCCAGCAGCCAAGGCGATGAGCAGTTCTTC
TRBJ2-7 - - TRBV20-1 CSASSRRSGYEQYF TGCAGTGCTAGTAGTAGGAGATCGGGGTACGAGCAGTACTTC
TRBJ1-6 - - TRBV5-1 CASSLRRAPLGSPLHF TGCGCCAGCAGCTTGAGGCGAGCGCCTTTAGGTTCACCCCTCCACTTT
TRBJ2-1 - - TRBV5-6 CASSPEQFF TGTGCCAGCAGCCCAGAGCAGTTCTTC
TRBJ2-3 - TRBD2 TRBV5-4 CASSLDPTSGFTDTQYF TGTGCCAGCAGCTTGGATCCGACTAGCGGTTTCACAGATACGCAGTATTTT
TRBJ2-3 - TRBD1 TRBV7-3 CASSHDRVRGTDTQYF TGTGCCAGCAGCCATGACAGGGTACGTGGCACAGATACGCAGTATTTT
TRBJ1-2 - TRBD1 TRBV7-3 CASSLLLGTGGTGGITF TGTGCCAGCAGCTTACTGCTAGGAACCGGAGGGACAGGGGGCATCACCTTC
TRBJ2-1 - - TRBV30 CAWSGTLYYNEQFF TGTGCCTGGAGTGGTACTCTGTACTACAATGAGCAGTTCTTC
TRBJ2-3 - TRBD2 TRBV3-1/TRBV3-2 CASSPRSSGTDTQYF TGTGCCAGCAGCCCCCGTTCTAGCGGGACAGATACGCAGTATTTT
TRBJ1-1 - - TRBV5-6 CASSLGWYKNTEAFF TGTGCCAGCAGCTTGGGGTGGTACAAGAACACTGAAGCTTTCTTT
TRBJ2-7 - TRBD2 TRBV6-1 CASRTSGSSYEQYF TGTGCCAGCAGGACTAGCGGGAGCTCCTACGAGCAGTACTTC
TRBJ1-4 - TRBD1 TRBV5-6 CASSLGQGVYEKLFF TGTGCCAGCAGCTTAGGACAGGGGGTCTATGAAAAACTGTTTTTT
TRBJ2-7 - - TRBV27 CASSFGQGHFSEQYF TGTGCCAGCAGTTTTGGGCAGGGTCATTTTAGCGAGCAGTACTTC
TRBJ2-5 - - TRBV19 CASNDGGETQYF TGTGCCAGCAACGACGGAGGGGAGACCCAGTACTTC
TRBJ1-2 - - TRBV12-3/TRBV12-4 CASSPQGYGYTF TGTGCCAGCAGTCCACAGGGTTATGGCTACACCTTC
TRBJ1-1 few - TRBV30 CAWSGPIGNEAFF TGTGCCTGGAGTGGGCCAATCGGGAATGAAGCTTTCTTT
TRBJ1-4 - TRBD1 TRBV3-1/TRBV3-2 CASSLEAGTGPGTNEKLFF TGTGCCAGCAGCCTAGAAGCCGGGACAGGGCCAGGAACTAATGAAAAACTGTTTTTT
TRBJ2-5 - TRBD1 TRBV18 CASSPQGVGETQYF TGTGCCAGCTCACCGCAGGGGGTCGGAGAGACCCAGTACTTC
TRBJ1-2 - - TRBV30 CAWSGGRQPLYGYTF TGTGCCTGGAGTGGGGGGAGGCAGCCACTCTATGGCTACACCTTC
TRBJ1-5 - - TRBV27 CASSSGQGSQPQHF TGTGCCAGCAGCTCTGGTCAAGGGAGTCAGCCCCAGCATTTT
TRBJ1-2 - TRBD1 TRBV6-5 CASSLRDRGSWGYTF TGTGCCAGCAGTTTGCGCGACAGGGGGTCATGGGGCTACACCTTC
TRBJ2-7 - - TRBV12-3/TRBV12-4 CASSPGALDEQYF TGTGCCAGCAGCCCGGGAGCCTTGGACGAGCAGTACTTC
TRBJ1-2 - - TRBV7-9 CASSLKGRNGYTF TGTGCCAGCAGCTTAAAAGGGAGGAATGGCTACACCTTC
TRBJ1-5 - TRBD1 TRBV7-9 CASSPDGQANQPQHF TGTGCCAGCAGCCCGGACGGACAGGCTAATCAGCCCCAGCATTTT
TRBJ2-1 - - TRBV11-2 CASSLAGTWEQFF TGTGCCAGCAGCTTAGCCGGGACTTGGGAGCAGTTCTTC
TRBJ2-1 - - TRBV29-1 CSVVWAESYNEQFF TGCAGCGTTGTGTGGGCCGAGTCCTACAATGAGCAGTTCTTC
TRBJ1-6 - - TRBV6-5 CASSPQYNSPLHF TGTGCCAGCAGCCCCCAATATAATTCACCCCTCCACTTT
TRBJ2-1 - TRBD2 TRBV5-1 CASSTSGIINEQFF TGCGCCAGCTCGACTAGCGGGATAATCAATGAGCAGTTCTTC
TRBJ2-7 - - TRBV19 CASSIGLSEQYF TGTGCCAGTAGTATAGGGCTTTCCGAGCAGTACTTC
TRBJ2-1 few TRBD2 TRBV5-1 CASSLETSGYNEQFF TGCGCCAGCAGCTTGGAGACTAGCGGTTACAATGAGCAGTTCTTC
TRBJ2-3 - TRBD1 TRBV19 CASSPSYTGGPHTDTQYF TGTGCCAGTAGTCCCTCTTATACAGGGGGTCCCCACACAGATACGCAGTATTTT
TRBJ2-7 - - TRBV6-1 CASSEASSYEQYF TGTGCCAGCAGTGAGGCCAGCTCCTACGAGCAGTACTTC
TRBJ2-7 once - TRBV5-8 CASSPRVPGAYEQYF TGTGCCAGCAGCCCCCGCGTTCCCGGGGCCTACGAGCAGTACTTC
TRBJ1-1 - TRBD1 TRBV19 CASTIGQGAITEAFF TGTGCCAGTACCATCGGGCAGGGGGCAATTACTGAAGCTTTCTTT
TRBJ2-5 - - TRBV7-9 CAWQYIGAQGTQYF TGTGCCTGGCAATACATTGGGGCTCAAGGGACCCAGTACTTC
TRBJ1-2 - - TRBV6-5 CASSYIGLVGYTF TGTGCCAGCAGCTATATTGGACTCGTTGGCTACACCTTC
TRBJ1-2 - - TRBV7-2 CASSLGYSLYGYTF TGTGCCAGCAGCTTAGGGTACAGCCTCTATGGCTACACCTTC